This is a list of T cell receptor beta chains from one sample in a study of cytomegalovirus exposure and HLA in healthy donors. TCRdb's table, derived via immunoSEQ multiplex PCR, lists solely in-frame clones and lacks some. Among 100,000 to 150,000 clones listed, around 80% were seen once. The material sequenced was PBMCs. The receptors here all came from a woman aged 45-60 years in good health and CMV-seronegative. Both conserved end residues are part of each CDR3. Fields, in order: D gene, clone size, V gene, J gene, CDR3 DNA, CDR3 protein. The D gene is left open where the match is weak. Size tells how often a clone was seen (once, few, many) or the class of an expanded clone, and some rows leave it out.

d_call: -; clone_size: -; v_call: TRBV2; j_call: TRBJ2-1; cdr3_nt: TGTGCCAGCAGTGAGGGAGGATCGTACAATGAGCAGTTCTTC; cdr3_aa: CASSEGGSYNEQFF
d_call: TRBD1; clone_size: -; v_call: TRBV4-3; j_call: TRBJ2-7; cdr3_nt: TGCGCCAGCAGCCAAGATGGGGACAGGGGCCTCCTGACCTACGAGCAGTACTTC; cdr3_aa: CASSQDGDRGLLTYEQYF
d_call: -; clone_size: few; v_call: TRBV30; j_call: TRBJ1-1; cdr3_nt: TGTGCCTGGGGGCAGGGCCTGAACACTGAAGCTTTCTTT; cdr3_aa: CAWGQGLNTEAFF
d_call: -; clone_size: -; v_call: TRBV30; j_call: TRBJ1-2; cdr3_nt: TGTGCCTGGAGTGTCAATTACAGGAGCTCTGGCTACACCTTC; cdr3_aa: CAWSVNYRSSGYTF
d_call: TRBD1; clone_size: -; v_call: TRBV9; j_call: TRBJ1-3; cdr3_nt: TGTGCCAGCAGCCCCCGTGCGACAGGGGGCGGAAACACCATATATTTT; cdr3_aa: CASSPRATGGGNTIYF
d_call: -; clone_size: -; v_call: TRBV7-2; j_call: TRBJ1-2; cdr3_nt: TGTGCCAGCAGCTTAGCGTTCGTACAGGGCTATGGCTACACCTTC; cdr3_aa: CASSLAFVQGYGYTF
d_call: TRBD1; clone_size: -; v_call: TRBV4-3; j_call: TRBJ2-7; cdr3_nt: TGCGCCAGCAGCCAGGGTCTCGGGACAGGGCCAAGTAAGTACTTC; cdr3_aa: CASSQGLGTGPSKYF
d_call: -; clone_size: -; v_call: TRBV5-8; j_call: TRBJ2-1; cdr3_nt: TGTGCCAGCAGCTTGGTAGCGAATGAGCAGTTCTTC; cdr3_aa: CASSLVANEQFF
d_call: TRBD1; clone_size: -; v_call: TRBV5-1; j_call: TRBJ2-7; cdr3_nt: TGCGCCAGCTTTGGGGACAGGGTCCACGAGCAGTACTTC; cdr3_aa: CASFGDRVHEQYF
d_call: -; clone_size: -; v_call: TRBV6-1; j_call: TRBJ1-2; cdr3_nt: TGTGCCAGCAGTGACCCCCCCGGGGGAAATGGCTACACCTTC; cdr3_aa: CASSDPPGGNGYTF
d_call: -; clone_size: -; v_call: TRBV28; j_call: TRBJ1-3; cdr3_nt: TGTGCCAGCAGTTTGCAGGGCCTCTCTGGAAACACCATATATTTT; cdr3_aa: CASSLQGLSGNTIYF
d_call: -; clone_size: -; v_call: TRBV5-1; j_call: TRBJ2-1; cdr3_nt: TGCGCCAGCAGCTTGACGGGGATGGGTCGGAATGAGCAGTTCTTC; cdr3_aa: CASSLTGMGRNEQFF
d_call: TRBD1; clone_size: -; v_call: TRBV7-3; j_call: TRBJ2-1; cdr3_nt: TGTGCCAGCAGCCTCGCCGGGACAGGGGTCAATGAGCAGTTCTTC; cdr3_aa: CASSLAGTGVNEQFF